The 31 T cell receptor beta chains in this list originate from one sample, sequenced in a study of spatial heterogeneity in lung cancer. A single record per CDR3 protein comes from TCRdb applying MiXCR to the 5' RACE reads. The table lists 82,000 or so distinct CDR3 sequences, about 12% of them singletons. Time point given: sample taken at primary tumor resection. Tumor, nontumor lung or frozen PBMC supplied whole RNA that was sequenced unsorted. The sample in question was PBMCs, obtained at surgery. These receptors all stem from a male donor with early-stage non-small cell lung cancer.

The genes are TRBV4-2 and TRBJ2-2, with D maybe TRBD1 (5 bases). V dropped 0 bases and J dropped 6 bases, with 14 bases sitting between them. The CDR3 is made up of 16 amino acids. Per germline, CDR1 LGHNA and CDR2 YNFKEQ. CDR3 sequence (DNA): TGTGCCAGCAGCCAAGATCTAGGTGGGGCGGCCGGGGAGCTGTTTTTT. Translating it yields CASSQDLGGAAGELFF.

This chain connects TRBV19 to TRBJ1-1; D may be TRBD1 (6 bases). V was cut by 9 bases and J by 1 base, with 15 bases left in between. CDR1 and CDR2 from the germline V gene are LNHDA and SQIVND (reference sequence). The CDR3 extends over 14 amino acids. In nucleotides, the CDR3 is TGTGCCAGCACGGGACTGGGGGCGAACACTGAAGCTTTCTTT. It yields the protein CASTGLGANTEAFF.

This clonotype was seen repeatedly, ten times or more. The gene calls are TRBV2 and TRBJ1-2, with TRBD1 matching over 8 bases. Germline V CDR1 and CDR2: SNHLY, FYNNEI. The CDR3 covers 14 residues. The V segment lost 4 bases and the J segment 7 bases; nucleotides outside the gene matches: 8. CDR3 residues: CASSGSRTGFGYTF. Written as DNA, the CDR3 is TGTGCCAGCAGTGGTTCTAGGACAGGGTTTGGCTACACCTTC.

V gene TRBV7-9 combines with J gene TRBJ2-2; maybe TRBD1 (6 bases). Germline lookup yields CDR1 SEHNR and CDR2 FQNEAQ (reference sequence). The CDR3 sequence is 12 residues long. CDR3 nucleotides: TGTACACAGGGTCCGAACACCGGGGAGCTGTTTTTT. Its translation: CTQGPNTGELFF. Full variable domain (missing parts from reference TRBV7-9 and TRBJ2-2): DTGVSQNPRHKITKRGQNVTFRCDPISEHNRLYWYRQTLGQGPEFLTYFQNEAQLEKSRLLSDRFSAERPKGSFSTLEIQRTEQGDSAMYLCTQGPNTGELFFGEGSRLTVL.

This clonotype was observed a handful of times. The chain recombines TRBV29-1 with TRBJ2-7; unclear D gene. The CDR3 totals 13 residues. Trimming shortened V by 6 bases and J by 3 bases, and 15 bases separated the two germline ends. CDR1 is SQVTM, CDR2 ANQGSEA, per germline. The CDR3 loop is CSVMTENLYEQYF. CDR3 nucleotides: TGCAGCGTCATGACGGAAAATCTCTACGAGCAGTACTTC.

The J gene is TRBJ2-3, the V gene TRBV13; a weak D match, TRBD1 (6 bases). CDR3 size: 14 residues. CDR1 and CDR2 from the germline V gene are PRHDT and FYEKMQ (reference sequence). V dropped 5 bases and J dropped 7 bases, with 16 bases sitting between them. The CDR3 reads CASSIGTTLNTQYF. CDR3 sequence (DNA): TGTGCCAGCAGCATCGGGACAACTCTGAATACGCAGTATTTT.

The chain is built from TRBV30 and TRBJ1-5; D not certain. Trimming cost V 0 bases and J 5 bases, with 8 bases left between them. Germline V gene sequence: CDR1 GTSNPN, CDR2 SVGIG (reference sequence). CDR3 length equals 13 residues. The CDR3 bases are TGTGCCTGGAGTGTAAGGGAGGATCAGCCCCAGCATTTT. Amino acid sequence: CAWSVREDQPQHF.

The chain joins TRBV28 to TRBJ2-7, with TRBD1 matching 9 bases. Looked up from germline, CDR1 is MDHEN and CDR2 is SYDVKM. The CDR3 is 15 residues long. V was clipped by 2 bases and J by 3 bases; unmatched bases: 5. The CDR3 spells CASSLIGQGYYEQYF. For the CDR3, the DNA is TGTGCCAGCAGTTTAATTGGACAGGGGTACTACGAGCAGTACTTC.

This clonotype was recorded a few times. In DNA form, the CDR3 reads TGTGCAAGTCGCTCCAGGGCCCGGCAGCCCCAGCATTTT. It is translated as CASRSRARQPQHF. The chain has TRBV12-2 and TRBJ1-5. TRBV12-2 is shown as a pseudogene. CDR3 length: 13 amino acids.

The chain uses TRBV29-1 and TRBJ1-5, with a tentative D call TRBD1 (5 bases). V was cut by 7 bases and J by 7 bases, with 17 bases left in between. The CDR3 covers 13 residues. Germline V gene sequence: CDR1 SQVTM, CDR2 ANQGSEA. The CDR3 coding sequence is TGCAGCGCCGGAGACGGGACCGGGCAGCCCCAGCATTTT. Its protein is CSAGDGTGQPQHF.

This rearrangement joins TRBV29-1 to TRBJ2-1; 13 bases are a match to TRBD2. Germline values: CDR1 SQVTM, CDR2 ANQGSEA. The CDR3 spans 13 residues. V lost 7 bases and J lost 7; bases outside the gene matches: 4. In DNA form, the CDR3 reads TGCAGCGCAGGACTAGCGGGAGATAATGAGCAGTTCTTC. Translation gives CSAGLAGDNEQFF.

The chain joins TRBV29-1 to TRBJ2-3; either TRBD1 or TRBD2 may supply D (5 bases each). Per the germline V gene, CDR1 is SQVTM and CDR2 is ANQGSEA. Trimming took off 6 bases at V and 5 bases at J, with 21 bases between the two ends. The CDR3 contains 15 residues. The CDR3 loop reads CSVPGPSSVGDTQYF. The CDR3 DNA follows: TGCAGCGTCCCGGGACCCTCTAGTGTGGGAGATACGCAGTATTTT.

This clonotype has a handful of counts. This chain connects TRBV2 to TRBJ2-3; 7 bases match TRBD2. The CDR3 spans 16 residues. V lost 7 bases and J lost 2; bases outside the gene matches: 12. The germline V gene has CDR1 SNHLY and CDR2 FYNNEI. The CDR3, as DNA: TGTGCCAGCATTAACCAAGCGGGATTTAACACAGATACGCAGTATTTT. Translating gives CASINQAGFNTDTQYF.

CDR3 region: CASSEIRTGKSYEQYF. The CDR3 region has the DNA TGTGCCAGCAGTGAAATAAGGACAGGGAAATCCTACGAGCAGTACTTC. This chain uses TRBV6-1 with TRBJ2-7; TRBD1 aligns across 8 bases. The CDR3 spans 16 residues. From germline, CDR1 is MNHNS and CDR2 SASEGT. J lost 1 base, V lost 2 bases, and 7 bases had no gene match.

V and J are TRBV29-1 and TRBJ2-1, with 9 bases matching TRBD2. The V segment lost 1 base and the J segment 4 bases; nucleotides outside the gene matches: 5. This CDR3 is built from 15 residues. Germline V lookup: CDR1 SQVTM, CDR2 ANQGSEA. The CDR3 sequence is CSVEVLAGMYNEQFF. The CDR3 bases are TGCAGCGTTGAAGTCCTAGCGGGGATGTACAATGAGCAGTTCTTC.

This clonotype was observed a few times. V and J are TRBV9 and TRBJ2-2; TRBD2 matches 10 bases. Germline V CDR1 and CDR2: SGDLS, YYNGEE. V was clipped by 1 base and J by 1 base; unmatched bases: 1. The CDR3 is made up of 16 amino acids. CDR3 DNA sequence: TGTGCCAGCAGCGTAAGCGGGGGGGGGAACACCGGGGAGCTGTTTTTT. Translating gives CASSVSGGGNTGELFF.

This clonotype was seen a handful of times. The chain uses TRBV25-1 and TRBJ1-2; D is possibly TRBD1 (6 bases). Germline V gene sequence: CDR1 MGHDK, CDR2 SYGVNS. This CDR3 has 12 amino acids. V was clipped by 6 bases and J by 8 bases, with 13 bases between them. The CDR3 sequence: CASRISGDGYTF. The CDR3 bases are TGTGCCAGCAGGATATCAGGGGACGGCTACACCTTC.

This clonotype was counted between two and nine times. The CDR3 nucleotides read TGTGCCAGCAGTAGGAGCTACGAGCAGTACTTC. This gives the protein CASSRSYEQYF. V and J are TRBV2 and TRBJ2-7; D unclear. V dropped 5 bases and J dropped 3 bases, with 5 bases sitting between them. The germline V gene encodes CDR1 SNHLY and CDR2 FYNNEI. There are 11 residues in the CDR3.

This clonotype was counted between two and nine times. The chain uses TRBV7-9 and TRBJ1-2; D gene uncertain. V lost 2 bases and J 1 base, leaving 5 bases between the germline ends. CDR3 length equals 13 residues. In germline, CDR1 is SEHNR, CDR2 FQNEAQ (reference sequence). DNA for the CDR3: TGTGCCAGCAGCTTAAGGAATAACTATGGCTACACCTTC. This encodes CASSLRNNYGYTF.

This chain links TRBV6-1 with TRBJ2-7; 10 bases agree with TRBD2. This CDR3 is built from 17 residues. Germline V gene data show CDR1 as MNHNS and CDR2 as SASEGT. V shed 3 bases, J shed 0 bases, and the junction held 8 bases outside the gene matches. DNA of the CDR3: TGTGCCAGCAGTGATTTTAGCGGGGGGTCCAACTCCTACGAGCAGTACTTC. Residues: CASSDFSGGSNSYEQYF.

This sequence joins TRBV20-1 and TRBJ2-5; 8 nucleotides match TRBD2. J gave up 1 base and V 3 bases, and 7 bases lay outside the gene matches. Germline CDR1 and CDR2: DFQATT and SNEGSKA (reference sequence). The CDR3 length is 15 residues. The CDR3 region is CSASKAGVSQETQYF. CDR3 nucleotide sequence: TGCAGTGCTAGTAAAGCGGGAGTCTCCCAAGAGACCCAGTACTTC.

This clonotype was observed at least ten times. V usage is TRBV3-1 and J usage is TRBJ2-5, with a weak D call TRBD2 (5 bases). The CDR3 is 16 residues long. Germline V gene sequence: CDR1 LGHDT, CDR2 YNNKEL (reference sequence). V was pared by 2 bases and J by 5 bases, with 18 bases between. The chain's CDR3 is CASSQWSSEGRETQYF. The CDR3 DNA reads TGTGCCAGCAGCCAATGGTCCAGCGAGGGCCGGGAGACCCAGTACTTC.

In its sample, this clonotype was seen a few times. This chain connects TRBV20-1 to TRBJ2-5; the D gene could be TRBD1 or TRBD2 (5 bases each). Trimming pared 7 bases from V and 5 bases from J, leaving 26 bases between. This CDR3 region has 16 residues. Germline V gene lookup returns CDR1 DFQATT and CDR2 SNEGSKA (reference sequence). CDR3 sequence: CSVGEPGTTTRETQYF. In nucleotides, the CDR3 is TGCAGTGTTGGCGAACCCGGGACCACGACGCGGGAGACCCAGTACTTC.

The rearrangement joins TRBV5-1 to TRBJ2-7; 9 nucleotides agree with TRBD2. Trimming took 1 base from V and 5 from J; bases not matched to a gene: 7. The CDR3 is 15 residues long. Germline lookup yields CDR1 SGHRS and CDR2 YFSETQ. CDR3 sequence (DNA): TGCGCCAGCAGCTTGAATACGGCGGGAGGGCACGAGCAGTACTTC. Protein: CASSLNTAGGHEQYF.

This clonotype has just a few counts. This chain joins TRBV20-1 and TRBJ2-7, with D unresolved. The V end lost 5 bases, the J end lost 3 bases, and 17 bases lay between the germline ends. Germline CDR1 is DFQATT and CDR2 is SNEGSKA (reference sequence). The CDR3 covers 14 residues. The CDR3 region has the DNA TGCAGTGCTCCCTACCCCGGCCTCGACTACGAGCAGTACTTC. Translating gives CSAPYPGLDYEQYF.

The chain links TRBV3-1 to TRBJ1-5, with D perhaps TRBD1 (6 bases). CDR3 size: 17 residues. Germline CDR1 and CDR2: LGHDT and YNNKEL (reference sequence). V lost 1 base to trimming and J lost 3 bases, with 16 bases between them. This CDR3 is CASSQGGGRGINQPQHF. The CDR3, as DNA: TGTGCCAGCAGCCAAGGAGGTGGCAGGGGCATCAATCAGCCCCAGCATTTT.

This clonotype was seen ten or more times. The chain is built from TRBV10-3 and TRBJ1-2; D remains ambiguous. Germline CDR1 ENHRY, CDR2 SYGVKD. Trimming removed 4 bases from V and 0 bases from J, with 6 bases in between. The CDR3 sequence is 13 residues long. The CDR3 DNA is TGTGCCATCAGTGGACGAGCTAACTATGGCTACACCTTC. Protein sequence: CAISGRANYGYTF.

This clonotype was seen repeatedly, ten times or more. The chain has TRBV9 and TRBJ2-5, with 8 bases identical to TRBD2. The J segment lost 4 bases and the V segment lost 3 bases, leaving 5 bases of the junction unmatched. Per the germline V gene, CDR1 is SGDLS and CDR2 is YYNGEE. The length of the CDR3 is 14 residues. The CDR3 nucleotides are TGTGCCAGCAGCGCAACTAGCGGTGGAGAGACCCAGTACTTC. Residues: CASSATSGGETQYF.

There are many counts of this clonotype. V usage is TRBV30 and J usage is TRBJ1-3; D might be TRBD1 (5 bases). Looked up from germline, CDR1 is GTSNPN and CDR2 is SVGIG (reference sequence). With 2 bases removed from V and 0 bases from J, the gap between germline ends came to 5 bases. CDR3 length: 13 amino acids. The CDR3, as DNA: TGTGCCTGGAGTCAGGGCTCTGGAAACACCATATATTTT. Its protein product is CAWSQGSGNTIYF.

The genes are TRBV9 and TRBJ2-2; no clear D gene. CDR1 and CDR2 (germline): SGDLS, YYNGEE. This CDR3 contains 16 residues. The germline V and J ends were trimmed by 4 bases and 0 bases, with 13 bases remaining between them. The CDR3 nucleotides are TGTGCCAGCAGCCTTGCAGCCCCAGCGAACACCGGGGAGCTGTTTTTT. Its translation is CASSLAAPANTGELFF.

This chain connects TRBV29-1 to TRBJ2-5; D gene unclear. Trimming stripped 7 bases from V and 5 bases from J, with 8 bases between. Germline V gene lookup returns CDR1 SQVTM and CDR2 ANQGSEA. The CDR3 is made up of 10 amino acids. CDR3 DNA: TGCAGCGGTTGGGGTGAGACCCAGTACTTC. Its protein is CSGWGETQYF. Looking up the rest from reference TRBV29-1 and TRBJ2-5 gives the full variable domain: SAVISQKPSRDICQRGTSLTIQCQVDSQVTMMFWYRQQPGQSLTLIATANQGSEATYESGFVIDKFPISRPNLTFSTLTVSNMSPEDSSIYLCSGWGETQYFGPGTRLLVL.